The 26 T cell receptor beta chains given below trace back to one sample, sequenced in a study of OX40 agonist ivuxolimab in advanced cancers. Sequencing used immunoSEQ multiplex PCR; TCRdb keeps in-frame clones, though not all of them. The table includes 95,000 or so clones, roughly 88% detected once. Sequencing used CD4+ or CD8+ T cells sorted from blood, obtained in a trial of the OX40 agonist ivuxolimab. These receptors originate from an adult with an advanced solid tumor such as melanoma, head and neck, liver or kidney cancer.

V is TRBV7-8 and J is TRBJ2-2; D possibly corresponds to TRBD1 (5 bases). The germline V gene has CDR1 SGHVS and CDR2 FQNEAQ. CDR3 size: 14 residues. V lost 3 bases to trimming and J lost 4 bases, with 9 bases between them. The CDR3 DNA is TGTGCCAGCAGCTTCAGGGATACCACCGGGGAGCTGTTTTTT. Translation: CASSFRDTTGELFF.

This clone has just one count. The chain joins TRBV28 to TRBJ2-2, with D possibly TRBD1 on 6 matching bases. Trimming took off 6 bases at V and 4 bases at J, with 9 bases between the two ends. Germline V gene sequence: CDR1 MDHEN, CDR2 SYDVKM. There are 13 residues in the CDR3. The CDR3 here is CASRIGGTGELFF. CDR3 DNA sequence: TGTGCCAGCAGGATAGGGGGCACCGGGGAGCTGTTTTTT.

V gene TRBV30 combines with J gene TRBJ2-2, with D perhaps given as TRBD1 or TRBD2 (5 bases each). CDR1 is GTSNPN, CDR2 SVGIG, per germline (reference sequence). The V end was cut by 0 bases, the J end by 1 base, with 15 bases between. The CDR3 has 17 amino acids. The CDR3 sequence is CAWSVNGASRNTGELFF. The CDR3 coding sequence is TGTGCCTGGAGTGTAAATGGGGCTAGCAGGAACACCGGGGAGCTGTTTTTT. Complete variable domain (other parts from reference TRBV30 and TRBJ2-2): SQTIHQWPATLVQPVGSPLSLECTVEGTSNPNLYWYRQAAGRGLQLLFYSVGIGQISSEVPQNLSASRPQDRQFILSSKKLLLSDSGFYLCAWSVNGASRNTGELFFGEGSRLTVL.

The V call is TRBV4-1, the J call TRBJ2-6; D is possibly TRBD1 (5 bases). Germline lookup yields CDR1 MGHRA and CDR2 YSYEKL. V shed 3 bases and J shed 2 bases, with 20 bases lying between them. The length of the CDR3 is 19 residues. The CDR3 coding sequence is TGCGCCAGCAGCCACGCGCTAAGGGGCCCACCAACTGGGGCCAACGTCCTGACTTTC. This gives the protein CASSHALRGPPTGANVLTF.

The chain links TRBV2 to TRBJ1-6; 7 positions match TRBD1. After removal of 9 bases from V and 3 bases from J, the junction contained 8 bases not matched to a gene. CDR3 length: 15 amino acids. The germline gives CDR1 SNHLY, CDR2 FYNNEI. CDR3 sequence (DNA): TGTGCCAGGTCGGGAACAGGGGACTATAATTCACCCCTCCACTTT. Its translation is CARSGTGDYNSPLHF.

Only one count was recorded for this clone. The V call is TRBV7-9, the J call TRBJ2-7; D might be TRBD2 (5 bases). Trimming shortened V by 8 bases and J by 7 bases, and 12 bases separated the two germline ends. This CDR3 has 11 amino acids. The germline CDR1 and CDR2 sequences are SEHNR and FQNEAQ (reference sequence). The CDR3: CASRAEREQYF. CDR3 DNA sequence: TGTGCCAGCCGAGCGGAACGGGAGCAGTACTTC.

This clone was counted only a few times. V is TRBV28 and J is TRBJ2-1; D possibly corresponds to TRBD2 (5 bases). CDR1 is MDHEN, CDR2 SYDVKM, per germline. Trimming pared 2 bases from V and 4 bases from J, leaving 15 bases between. The length of the CDR3 is 16 residues. DNA of the CDR3: TGTGCCAGCAGTTTAGAGGGAGTCGCTCCGTACAATGAGCAGTTCTTC. Protein: CASSLEGVAPYNEQFF.

This chain connects TRBV28 to TRBJ2-7; D perhaps matches TRBD2 (6 bases). The CDR3 is 15 amino acids. From germline, CDR1 is MDHEN and CDR2 SYDVKM. The V gene lost 5 bases and the J gene lost 3 bases, with 17 bases spanning the gap. The CDR3 DNA is TGTGCCAGCAGTATTAACGCCGGACTAAGCTACGAGCAGTACTTC. Amino acids: CASSINAGLSYEQYF.

This clone was found a few times. The gene calls are TRBV27 and TRBJ1-2; no definite D call. The CDR3 extends over 14 amino acids. The V gene's germline CDR1 is MNHEY and CDR2 SMNVEV (reference sequence). The V gene lost 4 bases and the J gene lost 8 bases, with 17 bases spanning the gap. CDR3 sequence reads: CASSSISFLSGYTF. CDR3 sequence (DNA): TGTGCCAGCAGTTCTATATCTTTCCTGAGCGGCTACACCTTC.

The chain uses TRBV18 and TRBJ2-7; 7 bases match TRBD2. The V gene's germline CDR1 is KGHSH and CDR2 LQKENI. The CDR3 totals 14 residues. The V segment lost 0 bases and the J segment 6 bases; nucleotides outside the gene matches: 5. This CDR3 reads CASSPPKPGGEQYF. The DNA for the CDR3 is TGTGCCAGCTCACCACCGAAGCCGGGGGGCGAGCAGTACTTC.

This chain joins TRBV18 and TRBJ2-7, with 7 bases lining up with TRBD1. Trimming took 6 bases from V and 5 from J; bases not matched to a gene: 13. Germline-derived CDR1 and CDR2 are KGHSH and LQKENI. This CDR3 is built from 15 residues. As DNA, the CDR3 is TGTGCCAGCTCCCCCGCGACAGGGAACACTCACGAGCAGTACTTC. Protein product: CASSPATGNTHEQYF.

The chain uses TRBV19 and TRBJ2-3; a weak D match, TRBD1 (5 bases). Germline V gene data show CDR1 as LNHDA and CDR2 as SQIVND (reference sequence). Trimming pared 5 bases from V and 0 bases from J, leaving 12 bases between. The CDR3 is 15 amino acids. CDR3 sequence reads: CASSLNPGSTDTQYF. CDR3 DNA sequence: TGTGCCAGTAGTCTTAACCCAGGGAGCACAGATACGCAGTATTTT.

CDR3 DNA: TGTGCCAGCAGTTCTTTACCTAGCGGGCCCGCCTACGAGCAGTACTTC. This sequence encodes CASSSLPSGPAYEQYF. The chain joins TRBV27 to TRBJ2-7; 8 bases match TRBD2. In germline, CDR1 is MNHEY, CDR2 SMNVEV (reference sequence). This CDR3 spans 16 amino acids. V lost 4 bases and J lost 2; bases outside the gene matches: 10.

This sequence joins TRBV7-3 and TRBJ2-2; 8 bases fit TRBD1. Germline V gene lookup returns CDR1 SGHTA and CDR2 FQGTGA. J lost 6 bases, V lost 5 bases, and 5 bases had no gene match. This CDR3 comprises 14 residues. The CDR3 loop reads CASSAETGAGELFF. The DNA for the CDR3 is TGTGCCAGCAGCGCCGAGACAGGGGCCGGGGAGCTGTTTTTT. The variable domain in full, with the rest retrieved from reference TRBV7-3 and TRBJ2-2, is GAGVSQTPSNKVTEKGKYVELRCDPISGHTALYWYRQSLGQGPEFLIYFQGTGAADDSGLPNDRFFAVRPEGSVSTLKIQRTERGDSAVYLCASSAETGAGELFFGEGSRLTVL.

Remarks on this clone: Other DNA sequences in this specimen translate into the identical CDR3. The CDR3 loop is CASSLSPPYEQYF. The CDR3 nucleotides read TGTGCCAGCAGTTTATCCCCCCCCTACGAGCAGTACTTC. The V call is TRBV27, the J call TRBJ2-7; the D is unclear. The CDR3 has 13 amino acids. Germline V gene lookup returns CDR1 MNHEY and CDR2 SMNVEV (reference sequence). V was trimmed by 0 bases and J by 2 bases, leaving 5 bases between them.

The sample holds a few counts of this clone. CDR3 residues: CASSLSPSATGELFF. The CDR3 DNA sequence: TGTGCCAGCAGCTTATCCCCTAGCGCCACCGGGGAGCTGTTTTTT. This chain connects TRBV7-6 to TRBJ2-2; D may be TRBD2 (6 bases). The CDR3 contains 15 residues. Trimming pared 2 bases from V and 4 bases from J, leaving 11 bases between. Germline V lookup: CDR1 SGHVS, CDR2 FNYEAQ.

The chain joins TRBV5-1 to TRBJ2-2; 11 bases align to TRBD1. The CDR3 is made up of 15 amino acids. After removal of 2 bases from V and 7 bases from J, the junction contained 4 bases not matched to a gene. Per germline, CDR1 SGHRS and CDR2 YFSETQ. The CDR3: CASSFGTGGIGELFF. The DNA for the CDR3 is TGCGCCAGCAGCTTTGGGACAGGGGGTATCGGGGAGCTGTTTTTT.

The genes are TRBV20-1 and TRBJ1-2; D is uncertain. There are 11 residues in the CDR3. Per the germline V gene, CDR1 is DFQATT and CDR2 is SNEGSKA (reference sequence). CDR3 sequence: CSLRTFYGYTF. DNA for the CDR3: TGCAGCTTGAGGACGTTTTATGGCTACACCTTC.

This clone was seen a single time. This chain joins TRBV11-2 and TRBJ2-2; D gene ambiguous. From germline, CDR1 is SGHAT and CDR2 FQNNGV. V was clipped by 5 bases and J by 7 bases, with 14 bases between them. This CDR3 is built from 14 residues. The CDR3 region is CASSPIPLDGELFF. The CDR3 region has the DNA TGTGCCAGCAGCCCCATACCTCTGGACGGGGAGCTGTTTTTT.

The genes are TRBV29-1 and TRBJ1-1; D is unclear. CDR3 length: 14 amino acids. CDR1 and CDR2 from the germline V gene are SQVTM and ANQGSEA. V was cut by 6 bases and J by 1 base, with 15 bases left in between. The CDR3 loop is CSVLTPAANTEAFF. CDR3 nucleotide sequence: TGCAGCGTCCTCACCCCCGCGGCGAACACTGAAGCTTTCTTT.

The J gene is TRBJ2-7, the V gene TRBV7-9; 7 bases match TRBD2. J was trimmed by 0 bases and V by 4 bases; bases with no gene match: 3. In germline, CDR1 is SEHNR, CDR2 FQNEAQ (reference sequence). The CDR3 sequence is 14 residues long. CDR3: CASSYGGSSYEQYF. The DNA of the CDR3 is TGTGCCAGCAGCTACGGCGGGAGCTCCTACGAGCAGTACTTC.

The chain employs TRBV7-9 and TRBJ2-7, with TRBD2 identical over 12 bases. This CDR3 is built from 15 residues. The V gene's germline CDR1 is SEHNR and CDR2 FQNEAQ (reference sequence). The V and J ends lost 1 base and 5 bases, in that order; junction bases with no gene match: 3. The CDR3 region is CASSLGTSGINEQYF. The CDR3 bases are TGTGCCAGCAGCTTAGGGACTAGCGGGATCAACGAGCAGTACTTC.

The chain carries TRBV10-3 and TRBJ2-2, with D hard to call. The CDR3 loop spans 12 amino acids. Germline lookup yields CDR1 ENHRY and CDR2 SYGVKD. Trimming cost V 3 bases and J 7 bases, with 6 bases left between them. CDR3 in amino acids: CAISDTSGELFF. The CDR3 region has the DNA TGTGCCATCAGTGATACGAGCGGGGAGCTGTTTTTT.

The V gene is TRBV5-5, the J gene TRBJ2-7; TRBD1 agrees at 7 bases. V was pared by 0 bases and J by 2 bases, with 11 bases of the junction left unmatched. The germline CDR1 and CDR2 sequences are SGHKS and YYEKEE (reference sequence). The CDR3 runs 17 residues. The CDR3 nucleotides are TGTGCCAGCAGCTTGGTTTACTTAAAAGACAGGGCCTACGAGCAGTACTTC. Translation: CASSLVYLKDRAYEQYF.

This clone was detected once. J is TRBJ2-6 and V is TRBV10-3, with 7 bases lining up with TRBD1. V shed 8 bases, J shed 2 bases, and the junction held 15 bases outside the gene matches. The CDR3 is made up of 18 amino acids. The germline gives CDR1 ENHRY, CDR2 SYGVKD. The CDR3 DNA reads as TGTGCCATCGCCGAGGGGGCGGTCATAGTGACTGGGGCCAACGTCCTGACTTTC. It codes for CAIAEGAVIVTGANVLTF.

This sequence joins TRBV5-1 and TRBJ2-7; 10 bases are a match to TRBD1. Germline CDR1 and CDR2: SGHRS and YFSETQ. The ends lost 3 bases at V and 10 bases at J; junction bases unmatched: 16. This CDR3 contains 16 residues. CDR3 coding DNA: TGCGCCAGCAGCTCGGGCCTGGGACAGGGGATTATGAGTCAGTACTTC. Translating gives CASSSGLGQGIMSQYF.